One sample yielded the 30 T cell receptor beta chains listed below, sequenced in a study of T cell changes during pregnancy in multiple sclerosis. Generated by immunoSEQ multiplex PCR, the TCRdb table keeps only in-frame clones and is missing some. Of some 80,000 clones in the sample, approximately 88% are singletons; the top ten hold over 0.7%. Material: peripheral blood, obtained in the first trimester of pregnancy. The receptors originated from a female donor in good health, enrolled as a control in a pregnancy study.

This rearrangement joins TRBV6-1 to TRBJ2-7; D possibly corresponds to TRBD2 (6 bases). Germline CDR1 MNHNS, CDR2 SASEGT. The V end was cut by 7 bases, the J end by 3 bases, with 16 bases between. The CDR3 length is 14 residues. The CDR3 loop reads CASTSTQAGYEQYF. The CDR3, as DNA: TGTGCCAGCACTTCGACCCAAGCGGGCTACGAGCAGTACTTC.

The chain has TRBV6-4 and TRBJ2-3; 7 bases agree with TRBD2. This CDR3 has 18 residues. After removal of 2 bases from V and 1 base from J, the junction contained 12 bases not matched to a gene. The germline CDR1 and CDR2 sequences are MRHNA and SNTAGT. The CDR3 DNA is TGTGCCAGCAGTGACCCCTCCGGGGCGGGAGTGGGCACAGATACGCAGTATTTT. This sequence encodes CASSDPSGAGVGTDTQYF.

This sequence joins TRBV10-3 and TRBJ1-2; D may be TRBD1 (5 bases). V shed 0 bases and J shed 6 bases, with 17 bases lying between them. CDR3 length: 16 amino acids. Germline CDR1 reads ENHRY; CDR2 reads SYGVKD. The CDR3 DNA follows: TGTGCCATCAGTGAGTCTATGACTTCCGGGGGGAATGGCTACACCTTC. It translates to CAISESMTSGGNGYTF.

This clone was seen only once. The chain combines TRBV6-6 with TRBJ2-7; weak D call: TRBD2 (6 bases). CDR3 length equals 15 residues. Germline CDR1 MNHNY, CDR2 SVGAGI (reference sequence). Trimming left V 5 bases short and J 6 bases short, with 20 bases between. CDR3 amino acids: CASSDLSGRRSEQYF. The CDR3 DNA follows: TGTGCCAGCAGTGACCTTAGCGGCCGGCGGAGCGAGCAGTACTTC.

This clone was found once. The rearrangement links TRBV11-1 to TRBJ2-3; 8 bases align to TRBD1. The CDR3 contains 17 residues. Unmatched junction bases numbered 8, after V lost 2 bases and J lost 1 base. The germline V gene encodes CDR1 SGHAT and CDR2 FQDESV (reference sequence). The CDR3, as DNA: TGTGCCAGCAGCTTATTTGGCGCGGGACAGGGCACAGATACGCAGTATTTT. It codes for CASSLFGAGQGTDTQYF.

The rearrangement joins TRBV19 to TRBJ1-5; the D is unclear. Germline CDR1 and CDR2: LNHDA and SQIVND (reference sequence). The V and J ends lost 4 bases and 0 bases respectively, with 16 bases between them. This CDR3 is built from 17 residues. CDR3 loop: CASSNPPRADSNQPQHF. CDR3 DNA: TGTGCCAGTAGTAACCCCCCGAGGGCTGATAGCAATCAGCCCCAGCATTTT.

V gene TRBV19 combines with J gene TRBJ2-2, with 9 bases that match TRBD1. J gave up 6 bases and V 5 bases, and 7 bases lay outside the gene matches. Germline V lookup: CDR1 LNHDA, CDR2 SQIVND (reference sequence). This CDR3 is built from 15 residues. The CDR3 loop is CASSFGTGFPGELFF. The CDR3 bases are TGTGCCAGTAGTTTCGGGACAGGGTTCCCCGGGGAGCTGTTTTTT.

The gene calls are TRBV6-1 and TRBJ1-5; 9 nucleotides align to TRBD1. Trimming took 8 bases from V and 4 from J; bases not matched to a gene: 3. This CDR3 has 13 residues. CDR1 is MNHNS and CDR2 is SASEGT in the germline V gene. CDR3 loop: CASDRGGNQPQHF. The DNA of the CDR3 is TGTGCCAGCGACAGGGGGGGAAATCAGCCCCAGCATTTT.

The chain recombines TRBV11-2 with TRBJ2-7, with D possibly matching TRBD2 (7 bases). In germline, CDR1 is SGHAT, CDR2 FQNNGV. CDR3 size: 17 residues. Trimming cost V 5 bases and J 9 bases, with 29 bases left between them. CDR3 residues: CASSPSGGLVPPLGQYF. In DNA, the CDR3 is TGTGCCAGCAGCCCATCCGGGGGGCTAGTACCTCCCCTCGGGCAGTACTTC.

The V gene is TRBV27, the J gene TRBJ2-7; 8 nucleotides match TRBD2. Germline lookup yields CDR1 MNHEY and CDR2 SMNVEV (reference sequence). The trim removed 5 bases at V and 1 base at J, leaving 28 bases unmatched. The CDR3 has 22 residues. CDR3 protein: CASSTSAGVGPIFDYGSYEQYF. The CDR3, as DNA: TGTGCCAGCAGTACCTCAGCGGGAGTAGGACCTATATTCGACTACGGGTCCTACGAGCAGTACTTC.

This rearrangement joins TRBV5-4 to TRBJ2-1, with 11 positions matching TRBD1. This CDR3 has 16 residues. V lost 3 bases, J lost 9 bases, and 11 bases stayed unmatched. The germline CDR1 and CDR2 sequences are SGHNT and YYREEE (reference sequence). CDR3 residues: CASSWGGQGAISEQFF. The CDR3 DNA is TGTGCCAGCAGCTGGGGTGGACAGGGGGCCATCAGTGAGCAGTTCTTC.

The rearrangement links TRBV7-2 to TRBJ2-2; D is possibly TRBD2 (5 bases). Germline V lookup: CDR1 SGHTA, CDR2 FQGNSA. Deletions cut 5 bases from V and 5 bases from J, with 15 bases between. The CDR3 runs 15 residues. The CDR3 loop reads CASSPSGTHTGELFF. The CDR3 DNA is TGTGCCAGCAGCCCCAGCGGAACGCATACCGGGGAGCTGTTTTTT.

This chain links TRBV5-1 with TRBJ1-4; 10 nucleotides line up with TRBD1. Germline V gives CDR1 SGHRS, CDR2 YFSETQ. The CDR3 consists of 14 residues. Germline trimming cut 5 bases from V and 7 bases from J; bases unmatched to any gene: 5. This chain's CDR3 is CASSWTGGGEKLFF. Written as DNA, the CDR3 is TGCGCCAGCAGTTGGACAGGGGGAGGTGAAAAACTGTTTTTT.

The chain combines TRBV10-3 with TRBJ2-1; the match to TRBD2 covers 11 bases. V trimming: 5 bases; J trimming: 4 bases; junction bases outside the gene matches: 4. The CDR3 runs 15 residues. In germline, CDR1 is ENHRY, CDR2 SYGVKD. The CDR3 DNA sequence: TGTGCCATCAGTATCTCTAGCGGGGGGTACAATGAGCAGTTCTTC. Translating gives CAISISSGGYNEQFF.

The rearrangement uses TRBV28 and TRBJ2-7, with unresolved D. Germline V gene lookup returns CDR1 MDHEN and CDR2 SYDVKM. This CDR3 region has 13 residues. Between the trimmed V and J ends, which lost 2 bases and 4 bases, there was a span of 9 bases. DNA for the CDR3: TGTGCCAGCAGTTTAGGAACGGAGTACGAGCAGTACTTC. It encodes CASSLGTEYEQYF.

Only a few counts were recorded for this clone. V gene TRBV7-2 combines with J gene TRBJ1-2, with 11 bases matching TRBD1. J was trimmed by 7 bases and V by 5 bases; bases with no gene match: 6. Germline CDR1 SGHTA, CDR2 FQGNSA. The CDR3 covers 14 residues. CDR3 bases: TGTGCCAGCAGCGAGGGACAGGGGGAGGGTGGCTACACCTTC. This codes for CASSEGQGEGGYTF.

The CDR3 DNA follows: TGTGCCAGCAGCCAAGTTTTGGGCCTCTACAATGAGCAGTTCTTC. Translated: CASSQVLGLYNEQFF. The chain employs TRBV14 and TRBJ2-1; D ambiguous. The CDR3 has 15 amino acids. Trimming cost V 1 base and J 3 bases, with 10 bases left between them. Germline CDR1 is SGHDN and CDR2 is FVKESK.

The V and J genes are TRBV11-3 and TRBJ1-5; D might be TRBD1 (6 bases). The ends were cut back, 1 base at V and 9 bases at J, with 13 bases in the middle. From germline, CDR1 is SGHNT and CDR2 YENEEA. This CDR3 spans 14 amino acids. CDR3 nucleotide sequence: TGTGCCAGCAGCTTAGTACGGGGGGGCCGGCCCCAGCATTTT. Translated, it gives CASSLVRGGRPQHF. The whole variable domain, remainder taken from reference TRBV11-3 and TRBJ1-5, is EAGVVQSPRYKIIEKKQPVAFWCNPISGHNTLYWYLQNLGQGPELLIRYENEEAVDDSQLPKDRFSAERLKGVDSTLKIQPAELGDSAVYLCASSLVRGGRPQHFGDGTRLSIL.

The V call is TRBV5-1, the J call TRBJ1-3, with no clear D. The germline gives CDR1 SGHRS, CDR2 YFSETQ. V was trimmed by 0 bases and J by 4 bases, leaving 14 bases between them. The CDR3 runs 16 residues. CDR3 nucleotides: TGCGCCAGCAGCTTGGGAGGAGTTGGAGGAGGAAACACCATATATTTT. Translation: CASSLGGVGGGNTIYF.

The chain joins TRBV15 to TRBJ2-1, with TRBD1 identical over 7 bases. The germline CDR1 and CDR2 sequences are LNHNV and YYDKDF (reference sequence). The CDR3 covers 16 residues. Losses at the gene ends were 0 bases for V and 9 bases for J; bases not matched to a gene: 11. CDR3 bases: TGTGCCACCAGCAGAGAGGACACAGGGGCGTTGGCTGAGCAGTTCTTC. As protein: CATSREDTGALAEQFF. Full variable domain (outside the CDR3, taken from reference TRBV15 and TRBJ2-1): DAMVIQNPRYQVTQFGKPVTLSCSQTLNHNVMYWYQQKSSQAPKLLFHYYDKDFNNEADTPDNFQSRRPNTSFCFLDIRSPGLGDTAMYLCATSREDTGALAEQFFGPGTRLTVL.

The chain joins TRBV30 to TRBJ1-2, with TRBD1 matching 7 bases. CDR1 is GTSNPN and CDR2 is SVGIG in the germline V gene (reference sequence). Trimming took 2 bases from V and 7 from J; bases not matched to a gene: 4. This CDR3 contains 12 residues. CDR3 sequence reads: CAWSSDRAGYTF. The CDR3 nucleotides are TGTGCCTGGAGTTCCGACAGGGCTGGCTACACCTTC.

This clone was observed once. The chain employs TRBV19 and TRBJ2-2; D unclear. Trimming left V 4 bases short and J 3 bases short, with 15 bases between. This CDR3 region has 16 residues. Per germline, CDR1 LNHDA and CDR2 SQIVND (reference sequence). The chain's CDR3 is CASSTRYPTYTGELFF. CDR3 sequence (DNA): TGTGCCAGTAGTACTCGTTACCCTACCTACACCGGGGAGCTGTTTTTT.

CDR3 amino acids: CASSLAGGAKGYGYTF. The CDR3 DNA reads TGTGCCAGCAGCTTAGCGGGGGGGGCGAAGGGGTATGGCTACACCTTC. The chain recombines TRBV7-8 with TRBJ1-2, with a possible D match to TRBD1 (6 bases). Per the germline V gene, CDR1 is SGHVS and CDR2 is FQNEAQ. Trimming stripped 0 bases from V and 5 bases from J, with 16 bases between. The CDR3 contains 16 residues. The full variable domain, its missing parts supplied by reference TRBV7-8 and TRBJ1-2, is GAGVSQSPRYKVAKRGQDVALRCDPISGHVSLFWYQQALGQGPEFLTYFQNEAQLDKSGLPSDRFFAERPEGSVSTLKIQRTQQEDSAVYLCASSLAGGAKGYGYTFGSGTRLTVV.

This chain links TRBV19 with TRBJ2-6, with unresolved D. This CDR3 has 14 residues. V was pared by 4 bases and J by 0 bases, with 4 bases between. Germline loops: CDR1 LNHDA, CDR2 SQIVND (reference sequence). CDR3 amino acids: CASSRASGANVLTF. CDR3 DNA sequence: TGTGCCAGTAGTAGGGCCTCTGGGGCCAACGTCCTGACTTTC.

The chain links TRBV11-1 to TRBJ1-2; unclear D gene. The germline V and J ends were trimmed by 0 bases and 4 bases, with 6 bases remaining between them. The CDR3 contains 13 residues. Germline V gene lookup returns CDR1 SGHAT and CDR2 FQDESV (reference sequence). CDR3 protein: CASSLAQSYGYTF. CDR3 bases: TGTGCCAGCAGCTTAGCCCAGTCCTATGGCTACACCTTC.

The CDR3 bases are TGTGCTAGTGGTTTGGTAGATTGGGGGGACTATGGCTACACCTTC. It encodes CASGLVDWGDYGYTF. V and J are TRBV12-5 and TRBJ1-2; D might be TRBD1 (5 bases). CDR3 length equals 15 residues. With 0 bases removed from V and 3 bases from J, the gap between germline ends came to 11 bases. Germline loops: CDR1 LGHNT, CDR2 FRNRAP. Complete variable domain (other parts from reference TRBV12-5 and TRBJ1-2): DARVTQTPRHKVTEMGQEVTMRCQPILGHNTVFWYRQTMMQGLELLAYFRNRAPLDDSGMPKDRFSAEMPDATLATLKIQPSEPRDSAVYFCASGLVDWGDYGYTFGSGTRLTVV.

The chain is built from TRBV5-1 and TRBJ1-2; 7 bases are shared with TRBD1. Germline CDR1 reads SGHRS; CDR2 reads YFSETQ. Unmatched junction bases numbered 3, after V lost 0 bases and J lost 4 bases. The CDR3 is made up of 14 amino acids. The CDR3 sequence: CASSLGQGIYGYTF. CDR3 nucleotide sequence: TGCGCCAGCAGCTTGGGACAGGGAATCTATGGCTACACCTTC.

The chain links TRBV10-2 to TRBJ1-5; 8 bases match TRBD1. Looked up from germline, CDR1 is WSHSY and CDR2 is SAAADI. CDR3 length: 15 amino acids. The junction had 12 bases not matched to a gene; V was cut back by 7 bases and J by 7 bases. The CDR3, as DNA: TGCGCCAGCACTAAAGGACAGGGAATTGGCCAGCCCCAGCATTTT. It is translated as CASTKGQGIGQPQHF.

The chain combines TRBV28 with TRBJ1-2, with TRBD1 matching 7 bases. This CDR3 spans 15 amino acids. Trimming cost V 5 bases and J 2 bases; bases outside gene matches: 8. Germline V lookup: CDR1 MDHEN, CDR2 SYDVKM. CDR3 nucleotide sequence: TGTGCCAGCAGTATGGACGGGACAGCCAACTATGGCTACACCTTC. Its protein product is CASSMDGTANYGYTF.

This sequence joins TRBV5-6 and TRBJ2-7; 10 bases align to TRBD2. Germline CDR1 reads SGHDT; CDR2 reads YYEEEE. The CDR3 is made up of 14 amino acids. After removal of 4 bases from V and 1 base from J, the junction contained 2 bases not matched to a gene. CDR3 loop: CASSHSGRSYEQYF. Here the CDR3 DNA reads TGTGCCAGCAGCCATAGCGGGAGGTCCTACGAGCAGTACTTC.